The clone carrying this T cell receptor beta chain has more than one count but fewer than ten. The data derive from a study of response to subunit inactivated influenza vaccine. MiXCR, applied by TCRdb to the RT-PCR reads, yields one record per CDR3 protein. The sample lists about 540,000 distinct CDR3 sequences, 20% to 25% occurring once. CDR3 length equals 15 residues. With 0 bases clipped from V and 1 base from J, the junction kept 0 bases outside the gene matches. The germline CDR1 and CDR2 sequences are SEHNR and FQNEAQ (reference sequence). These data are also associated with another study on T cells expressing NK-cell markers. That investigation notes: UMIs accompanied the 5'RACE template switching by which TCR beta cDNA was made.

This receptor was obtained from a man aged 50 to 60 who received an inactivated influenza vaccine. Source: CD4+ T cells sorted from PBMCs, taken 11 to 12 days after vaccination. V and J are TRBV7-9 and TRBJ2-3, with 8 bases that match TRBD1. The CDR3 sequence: CASSLAQGGTDTQYF. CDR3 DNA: TGTGCCAGCAGCTTAGCACAGGGGGGCACAGATACGCAGTATTTT. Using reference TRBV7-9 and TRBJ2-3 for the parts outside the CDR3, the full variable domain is DTGVSQNPRHKITKRGQNVTFRCDPISEHNRLYWYRQTLGQGPEFLTYFQNEAQLEKSRLLSDRFSAERPKGSFSTLEIQRTEQGDSAMYLCASSLAQGGTDTQYFGPGTRLTVL.